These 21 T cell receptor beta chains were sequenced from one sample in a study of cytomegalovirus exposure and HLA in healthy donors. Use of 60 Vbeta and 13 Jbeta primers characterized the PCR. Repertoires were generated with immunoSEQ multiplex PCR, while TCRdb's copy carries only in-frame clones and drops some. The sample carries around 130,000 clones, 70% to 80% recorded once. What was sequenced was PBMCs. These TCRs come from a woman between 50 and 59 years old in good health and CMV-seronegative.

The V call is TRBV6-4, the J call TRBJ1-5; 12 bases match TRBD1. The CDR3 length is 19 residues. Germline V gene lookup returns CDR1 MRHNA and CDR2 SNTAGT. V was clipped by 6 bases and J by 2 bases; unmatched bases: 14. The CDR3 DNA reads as TGTGCCAGCAGACAGGGACAGGGGGCGAGGTGGTATGGCAATCAGCCCCAGCATTTT. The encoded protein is CASRQGQGARWYGNQPQHF.

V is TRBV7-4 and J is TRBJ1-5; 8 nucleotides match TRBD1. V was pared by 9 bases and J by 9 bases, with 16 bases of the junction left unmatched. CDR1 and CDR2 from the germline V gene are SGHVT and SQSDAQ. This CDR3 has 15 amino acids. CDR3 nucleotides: TGTGCCAGTGCCATGAAGGACAGGGAAGATCGGCCCCAGCATTTT. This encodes CASAMKDREDRPQHF.

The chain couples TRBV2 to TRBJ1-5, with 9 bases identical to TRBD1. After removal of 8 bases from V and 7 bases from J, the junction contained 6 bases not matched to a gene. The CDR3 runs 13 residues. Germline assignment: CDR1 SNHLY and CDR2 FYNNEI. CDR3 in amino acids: CASLGTGRQPQHF. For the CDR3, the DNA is TGTGCCAGCCTGGGGACAGGGCGGCAGCCCCAGCATTTT. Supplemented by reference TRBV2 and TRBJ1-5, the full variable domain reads EPEVTQTPSHQVTQMGQEVILRCVPISNHLYFYWYRQILGQKVEFLVSFYNNEISEKSEIFDDQFSVERPDGSNFTLKIRSTKLEDSAMYFCASLGTGRQPQHFGDGTRLSIL.

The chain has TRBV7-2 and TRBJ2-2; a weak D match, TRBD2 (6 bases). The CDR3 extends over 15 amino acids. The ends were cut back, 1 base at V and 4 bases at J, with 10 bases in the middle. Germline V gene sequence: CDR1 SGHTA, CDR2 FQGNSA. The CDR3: CASSLVVGSTGELFF. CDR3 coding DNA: TGTGCCAGCAGCTTAGTGGTCGGGAGCACCGGGGAGCTGTTTTTT.

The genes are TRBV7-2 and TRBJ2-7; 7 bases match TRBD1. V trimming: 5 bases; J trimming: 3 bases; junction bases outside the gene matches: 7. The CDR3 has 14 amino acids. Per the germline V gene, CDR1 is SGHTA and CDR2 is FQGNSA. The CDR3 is CASSRDRASYEQYF. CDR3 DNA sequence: TGTGCCAGCAGCAGAGACAGGGCGAGCTACGAGCAGTACTTC.

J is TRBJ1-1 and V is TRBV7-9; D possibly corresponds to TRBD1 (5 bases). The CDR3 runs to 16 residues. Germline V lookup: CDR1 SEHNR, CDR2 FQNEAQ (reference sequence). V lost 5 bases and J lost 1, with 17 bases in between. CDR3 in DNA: TGTGCCAGCAGCCCCCTCTCGGGGGATCGGAACACTGAAGCTTTCTTT. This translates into CASSPLSGDRNTEAFF.

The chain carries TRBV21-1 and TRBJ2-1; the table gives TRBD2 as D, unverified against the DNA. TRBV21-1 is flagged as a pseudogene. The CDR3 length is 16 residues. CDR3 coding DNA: TGTGCCAGCAGCAAAGAAGCGGGAGGGTCTTACAATGAGCAGTTCTTC. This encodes CASSKEAGGSYNEQFF.

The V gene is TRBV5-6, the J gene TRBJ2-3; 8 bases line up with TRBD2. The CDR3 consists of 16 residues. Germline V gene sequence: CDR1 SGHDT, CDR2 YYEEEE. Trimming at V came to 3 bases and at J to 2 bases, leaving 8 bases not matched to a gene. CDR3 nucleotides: TGTGCCAGCAGCTCTCTCCCGGGAGGGAACACAGATACGCAGTATTTT. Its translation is CASSSLPGGNTDTQYF.

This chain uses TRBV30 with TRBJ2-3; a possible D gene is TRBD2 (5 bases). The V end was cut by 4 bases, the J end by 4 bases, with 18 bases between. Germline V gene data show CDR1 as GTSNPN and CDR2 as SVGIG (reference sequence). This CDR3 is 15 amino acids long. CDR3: CAWNFGELEADTQYF. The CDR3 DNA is TGTGCCTGGAACTTCGGGGAGTTGGAGGCAGATACGCAGTATTTT. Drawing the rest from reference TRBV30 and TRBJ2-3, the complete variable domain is SQTIHQWPATLVQPVGSPLSLECTVEGTSNPNLYWYRQAAGRGLQLLFYSVGIGQISSEVPQNLSASRPQDRQFILSSKKLLLSDSGFYLCAWNFGELEADTQYFGPGTRLTVL.

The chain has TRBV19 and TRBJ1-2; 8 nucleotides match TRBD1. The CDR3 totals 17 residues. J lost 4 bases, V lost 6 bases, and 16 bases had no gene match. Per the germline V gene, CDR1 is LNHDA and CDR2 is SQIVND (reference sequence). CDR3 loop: CASSRTGRSGLGYGYTF. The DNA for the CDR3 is TGTGCCAGTAGCCGGACAGGGCGATCCGGGCTTGGCTATGGCTACACCTTC.

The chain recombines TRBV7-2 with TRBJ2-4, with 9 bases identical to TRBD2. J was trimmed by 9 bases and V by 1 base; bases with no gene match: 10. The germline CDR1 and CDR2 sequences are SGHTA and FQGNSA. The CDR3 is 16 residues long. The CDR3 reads CASSLGRAGGQGIQYF. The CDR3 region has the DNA TGTGCCAGCAGCTTAGGTCGCGCGGGAGGGCAGGGCATTCAGTACTTC.

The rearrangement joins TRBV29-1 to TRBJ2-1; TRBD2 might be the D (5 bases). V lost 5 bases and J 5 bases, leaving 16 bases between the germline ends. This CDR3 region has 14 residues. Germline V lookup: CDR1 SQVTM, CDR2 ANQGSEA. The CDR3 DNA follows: TGCAGCGTTCGTCGTCCTAGCCCAAACAATGAGCAGTTCTTC. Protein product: CSVRRPSPNNEQFF.

The CDR3 DNA follows: TGTGCCAGTAGTCCCATGACAGGGATGGCTGGCTACACCTTC. This translates into CASSPMTGMAGYTF. The V gene is TRBV19, the J gene TRBJ1-2, with 7 bases matching TRBD1. Germline CDR1 LNHDA, CDR2 SQIVND (reference sequence). V dropped 5 bases and J dropped 7; count of bases not matched to a gene: 10. The CDR3 extends over 14 amino acids.

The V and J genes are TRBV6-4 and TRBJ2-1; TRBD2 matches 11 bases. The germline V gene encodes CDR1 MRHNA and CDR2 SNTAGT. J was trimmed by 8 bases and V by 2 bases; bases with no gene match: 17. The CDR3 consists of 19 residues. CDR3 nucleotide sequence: TGTGCCAGCAGTGACGGGCCGTCCTTACTAGCGGGAGTATCCCATGAGCAGTTCTTC. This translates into CASSDGPSLLAGVSHEQFF.

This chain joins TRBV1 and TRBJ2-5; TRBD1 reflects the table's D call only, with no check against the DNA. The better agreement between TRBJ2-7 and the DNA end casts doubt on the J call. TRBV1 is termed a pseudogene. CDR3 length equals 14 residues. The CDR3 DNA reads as TGCACCAGCAGCCAAGAAGGGGGTGTGTACGAGCAGTACTTC. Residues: CTSSQEGGVYEQYF.

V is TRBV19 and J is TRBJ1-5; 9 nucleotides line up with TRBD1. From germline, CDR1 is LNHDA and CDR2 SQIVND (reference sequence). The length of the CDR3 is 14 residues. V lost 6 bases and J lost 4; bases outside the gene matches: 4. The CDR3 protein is CASRRDRANQPQHF. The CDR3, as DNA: TGTGCCAGTAGACGGGACAGGGCAAATCAGCCCCAGCATTTT.

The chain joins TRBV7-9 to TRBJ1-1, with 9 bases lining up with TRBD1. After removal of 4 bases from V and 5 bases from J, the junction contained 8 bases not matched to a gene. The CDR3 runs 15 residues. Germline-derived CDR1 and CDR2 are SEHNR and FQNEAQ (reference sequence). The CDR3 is CASSSLQGAGTEAFF. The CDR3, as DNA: TGTGCCAGCAGCTCGCTACAGGGGGCAGGAACTGAAGCTTTCTTT.

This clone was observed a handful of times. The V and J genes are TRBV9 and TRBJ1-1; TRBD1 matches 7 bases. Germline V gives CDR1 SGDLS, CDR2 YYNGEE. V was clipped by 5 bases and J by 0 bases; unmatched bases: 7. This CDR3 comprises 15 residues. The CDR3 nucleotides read TGTGCCAGCAGTAGGGGGCGGGCTATGAACACTGAAGCTTTCTTT. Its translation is CASSRGRAMNTEAFF.

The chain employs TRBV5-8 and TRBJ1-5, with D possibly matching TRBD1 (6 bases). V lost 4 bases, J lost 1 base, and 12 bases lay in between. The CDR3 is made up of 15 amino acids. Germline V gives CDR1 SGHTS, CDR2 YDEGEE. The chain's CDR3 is CASSEDSQSNQPQHF. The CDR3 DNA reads TGTGCCAGCAGCGAGGACAGTCAGAGCAATCAGCCCCAGCATTTT.

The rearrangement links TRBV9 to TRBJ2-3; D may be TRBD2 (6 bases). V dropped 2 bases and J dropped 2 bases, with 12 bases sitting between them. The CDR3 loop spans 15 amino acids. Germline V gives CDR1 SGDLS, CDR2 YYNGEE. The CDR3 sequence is CASSVASGFTDTQYF. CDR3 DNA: TGTGCCAGCAGCGTTGCGAGCGGGTTCACAGATACGCAGTATTTT.

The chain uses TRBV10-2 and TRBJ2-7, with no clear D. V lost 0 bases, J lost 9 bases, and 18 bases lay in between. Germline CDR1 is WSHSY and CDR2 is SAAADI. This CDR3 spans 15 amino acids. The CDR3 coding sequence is TGCGCCAGCAGTGAGTCACTTCAACCCTTGTCAAGGCAGTACTTC. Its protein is CASSESLQPLSRQYF.